One sample yielded the 25 T cell receptor beta chains listed below, sequenced in a study of T cells after yellow fever vaccination. TCRdb itself ran the 5' RACE reads through MiXCR, one entry per CDR3 protein. The sample holds more than 95,000 distinct CDR3 sequences, almost 9% seen once. This specimen was CD8+ T cells sorted from PBMCs, taken on the day of the yellow fever booster vaccination. The receptors derive from a man aged 18 to 35 who received the YFV17D yellow fever vaccine.

This chain links TRBV7-9 with TRBJ2-7, with no clear D. This CDR3 contains 14 residues. The V and J ends lost 3 bases and 3 bases respectively, with 12 bases between them. Germline V gene lookup returns CDR1 SEHNR and CDR2 FQNEAQ (reference sequence). CDR3 protein: CASSLTAGYYEQYV. DNA for the CDR3: TGTGCCAGCAGCTTGACGGCAGGTTACTACGAGCAGTACGTC.

This clonotype was seen only a few times. V gene TRBV6-1 combines with J gene TRBJ1-5, with D perhaps matching TRBD1 (6 bases). The germline V gene has CDR1 MNHNS and CDR2 SASEGT. V was shortened by 6 bases and J by 2 bases, with 17 bases between the two germline ends. This CDR3 is 16 amino acids long. For the CDR3, the DNA is TGTGCCAGCAGCATATGGGGGGCGAATGGCAATCAGCCCCAGCATTTT. Translation gives CASSIWGANGNQPQHF.

This clonotype was observed many times. Here the CDR3 DNA reads TGCAGCGTTGATCCAGTCCCTCAGGATGAGCAGTTCTTC. Residues: CSVDPVPQDEQFF. The chain recombines TRBV29-1 with TRBJ2-1, with D unresolved. Per germline, CDR1 SQVTM and CDR2 ANQGSEA. The CDR3 is 13 amino acids. V was pared by 3 bases and J by 8 bases, with 14 bases between.

This rearrangement joins TRBV20-1 to TRBJ1-2; TRBD1 matches at 8 bases. Germline V gene sequence: CDR1 DFQATT, CDR2 SNEGSKA (reference sequence). After removal of 0 bases from V and 7 bases from J, the junction contained 19 bases not matched to a gene. The CDR3 has 18 residues. The CDR3 DNA follows: TGCAGTGCTAGAGATTTAATCACAGGGGGGCAGGGGGCGCTTGGCTACACCTTC. This encodes CSARDLITGGQGALGYTF.

The chain carries TRBV7-3 and TRBJ2-2; D may match TRBD1 or TRBD2 (6 bases each). Germline loops: CDR1 SGHTA, CDR2 FQGTGA. V was trimmed by 9 bases and J by 3 bases, leaving 17 bases between them. The CDR3 is 15 residues long. The CDR3 DNA is TGTGCCAGTGCCACGGGGGCAGGTGACACCGGGGAGCTGTTTTTT. It encodes CASATGAGDTGELFF.

This clonotype has a count of ten or more. The chain combines TRBV29-1 with TRBJ2-5, with unresolved D. In germline, CDR1 is SQVTM, CDR2 ANQGSEA. Deletions cut 6 bases from V and 3 bases from J, with 11 bases between. This CDR3 has 12 residues. The CDR3 sequence: CSVPAYEETQYF. The DNA of the CDR3 is TGCAGCGTCCCCGCCTACGAAGAGACCCAGTACTTC.

This clonotype has just a few counts. The J gene is TRBJ2-7, the V gene TRBV7-9; D tentatively reads TRBD1 or TRBD2 (5 bases each). This CDR3 contains 15 residues. V lost 6 bases to trimming and J lost 7 bases, with 22 bases between them. CDR1 is SEHNR and CDR2 is FQNEAQ in the germline V gene (reference sequence). CDR3 nucleotide sequence: TGTGCCAGCAGTTTCAGGGAGCCATTTCCCTTGGAGCAGTACTTC. Translation gives CASSFREPFPLEQYF.

V and J are TRBV7-2 and TRBJ2-7, with TRBD1 identical over 11 bases. The last part of the DNA fits TRBJ2-5 better; the J call may be wrong. From germline, CDR1 is SGHTA and CDR2 FQGNSA. The CDR3 is made up of 14 amino acids. The CDR3, as DNA: TGTGCCAGCAGCCGGGACAGGGGGCAAGAGACCCAGTACTTC. As protein: CASSRDRGQETQYF.

The rearrangement links TRBV27 to TRBJ1-4; no definite D call. CDR1 and CDR2 (germline): MNHEY, SMNVEV (reference sequence). The CDR3 has 14 residues. The V end lost 3 bases, the J end lost 8 bases, and 13 bases lay between the germline ends. CDR3 in amino acids: CASSFRDTDEKLFF. CDR3 nucleotides: TGTGCCAGCAGTTTCCGTGACACTGACGAAAAACTGTTTTTT.

This clonotype occurred many times. The chain is built from TRBV7-2 and TRBJ2-3, with a weak D call TRBD2 (6 bases). Between the trimmed V and J ends, which lost 1 base and 0 bases, there was a span of 11 bases. The CDR3 has 16 amino acids. The germline V gene has CDR1 SGHTA and CDR2 FQGNSA. CDR3 loop: CASSLVAGPSTDTQYF. Here the CDR3 DNA reads TGTGCCAGCAGCTTAGTGGCGGGGCCAAGCACAGATACGCAGTATTTT.

J is TRBJ2-3 and V is TRBV12-3 or TRBV12-4; D tentatively fits TRBD1 or TRBD2 (5 bases each). V was cut by 4 bases and J by 3 bases, with 11 bases left in between. This CDR3 is built from 14 residues. CDR3 loop: CASSSGPGTDTQYF. The CDR3 bases are TGTGCCAGCAGTTCAGGGCCGGGGACAGATACGCAGTATTTT.

The CDR3 region has the DNA TGCGCCAGCAGCCCGGGGGGCCCGACTGGCGGGGCAAGCACAGATACGCAGTATTTT. It is translated as CASSPGGPTGGASTDTQYF. The chain carries TRBV4-1 and TRBJ2-3; D may be TRBD2 (7 bases). V gave up 4 bases and J gave up 0 bases, with 23 bases separating them. The CDR3 covers 19 residues. Germline CDR1 and CDR2: MGHRA and YSYEKL.

The DNA for the CDR3 is TGTGCCAGCAGCTTGGAAGGGCCCAATGAGCAGTTCTTC. This encodes CASSLEGPNEQFF. V is TRBV5-4 and J is TRBJ2-1; D not resolved. CDR1 SGHNT and CDR2 YYREEE come from the germline V gene (reference sequence). The CDR3 contains 13 residues. Trimming shortened V by 0 bases and J by 6 bases, and 7 bases separated the two germline ends.

This rearrangement joins TRBV6-6 to TRBJ2-7; D ambiguous. With 6 bases removed from V and 2 bases from J, the gap between germline ends came to 11 bases. The CDR3 has 13 residues. In germline, CDR1 is MNHNY, CDR2 SVGAGI (reference sequence). The CDR3: CASSPGPPYEQYV. CDR3 sequence (DNA): TGTGCCAGCAGCCCCGGGCCTCCCTACGAGCAGTACGTC.

This chain links TRBV15 with TRBJ2-5; maybe TRBD2 (5 bases). The CDR3 consists of 13 residues. The germline V and J ends were trimmed by 5 bases and 1 base, with 8 bases remaining between them. From germline, CDR1 is LNHNV and CDR2 YYDKDF (reference sequence). The CDR3 sequence: CATSFGVQETQYF. CDR3 bases: TGTGCCACCAGCTTCGGGGTCCAAGAGACCCAGTACTTC.

This clonotype counts as medium-sized. This chain joins TRBV4-2 and TRBJ2-1, with 12 bases that match TRBD2. Per germline, CDR1 LGHNA and CDR2 YNFKEQ. The CDR3 sequence is 15 residues long. Trimming took 1 base from V and 6 from J; bases not matched to a gene: 1. The CDR3 reads CASSQASGGANEQFF. In nucleotides, the CDR3 is TGTGCCAGCAGCCAAGCTAGCGGGGGGGCCAATGAGCAGTTCTTC.

The gene calls are TRBV19 and TRBJ1-5; 9 bases agree with TRBD1. Germline V CDR1 and CDR2: LNHDA, SQIVND (reference sequence). The J segment lost 7 bases and the V segment lost 4 bases, leaving 14 bases of the junction unmatched. The CDR3 is 17 residues long. In DNA form, the CDR3 reads TGTGCCAGTAGTAGCGACCGACAGGGGGGGTTTTGGCAGCCCCAGCATTTT. Translated: CASSSDRQGGFWQPQHF.

Comments on this clonotype: Mismatch with germline at one junction end may stem from a read error. The gene calls are TRBV5-4 and TRBJ2-1, with unresolved D. Germline V gives CDR1 SGHNT, CDR2 YYREEE (reference sequence). The CDR3 covers 12 residues. CDR3 sequence (DNA): TGTGCCAGCAGCTTGGTCTCCGATCTCCGGATCTTC. As protein: CASSLVSDLRIF.

A few counts support this clonotype. This chain links TRBV12-3 or TRBV12-4 with TRBJ2-1, with D possibly being TRBD1 (5 bases). The CDR3 is 15 residues long. V lost 7 bases and J lost 0, with 13 bases in between. The chain's CDR3 is CASTSRVSSYNEQFF. For the CDR3, the DNA is TGTGCCAGCACCTCCAGGGTTAGCTCCTACAATGAGCAGTTCTTC.

This sequence joins TRBV20-1 and TRBJ2-2; 7 nucleotides match TRBD2. The trim removed 0 bases at V and 3 bases at J, leaving 4 bases unmatched. CDR3 size: 15 residues. Germline loops: CDR1 DFQATT, CDR2 SNEGSKA (reference sequence). The CDR3 DNA reads as TGCAGTGCTAGAGAGCGCGGGGGATACACCGGGGAGCTGTTTTTT. It encodes CSARERGGYTGELFF.

CDR3 loop: CGSGSSYNEQFF. CDR3 DNA sequence: TGTGGTAGCGGGAGCTCCTACAATGAGCAGTTCTTC. The chain carries TRBV27 and TRBJ2-1; 9 positions match TRBD2. CDR3 length equals 12 residues. Per germline, CDR1 MNHEY and CDR2 SMNVEV (reference sequence).

In its sample, this clonotype was seen a few times. Here the CDR3 DNA reads TGCAGTGCTAGAGACCCAGGAACTGGGGCCAACGTCCTGACTTTC. This encodes CSARDPGTGANVLTF. This chain connects TRBV20-1 to TRBJ2-6; no definite D call. V was shortened by 0 bases and J by 2 bases, with 8 bases between the two germline ends. Looked up from germline, CDR1 is DFQATT and CDR2 is SNEGSKA (reference sequence). This CDR3 comprises 15 residues.

The chain combines TRBV18 with TRBJ1-5; D is ambiguous. CDR1 is KGHSH, CDR2 LQKENI, per germline. The V and J ends lost 6 bases and 0 bases respectively, with 12 bases between them. The CDR3 has 15 residues. The CDR3 spells CASSPLRDSNQPQHF. The CDR3 bases are TGTGCCAGCTCCCCGTTGAGAGATAGCAATCAGCCCCAGCATTTT.

The chain employs TRBV28 and TRBJ2-5; either TRBD1 or TRBD2 may supply D (5 bases each). The length of the CDR3 is 15 residues. Germline CDR1 reads MDHEN; CDR2 reads SYDVKM. Trimming cost V 6 bases and J 5 bases, with 19 bases left between them. The CDR3 sequence: CASSFPGAYAETQYF. CDR3 bases: TGTGCCAGCAGCTTCCCCGGGGCCTACGCGGAGACCCAGTACTTC.

Only a few counts were recorded for this clonotype. This chain joins TRBV27 and TRBJ2-3; TRBD2 matches at 11 bases. CDR1 and CDR2 (germline): MNHEY, SMNVEV (reference sequence). V shed 6 bases and J 10 bases; nucleotides not matched to a gene: 9. The CDR3 is made up of 14 amino acids. As DNA, the CDR3 is TGTGCCAGCAGCCTAGCGGGGGGCCCTCGGCCGCAGTATTTT. Translation: CASSLAGGPRPQYF.